This TCR beta chain originates from a study of T-cell memory formation after mild COVID-19. This clonotype was picked up a small number of times. The CDR3 spans 17 residues. With 4 bases clipped from V and 1 base from J, the junction kept 15 bases outside the gene matches. The germline V gene encodes CDR1 DFQATT and CDR2 SNEGSKA (reference sequence). 5'RACE with constant-segment primers yielded barcoded, UMI-tagged TCR alpha and TCR beta cDNA libraries. A single record per CDR3 protein comes from TCRdb applying MiXCR to the 5' RACE reads. Of more than 150,000 distinct CDR3 sequences in the sample, roughly 23% were seen once.

The chain is built from TRBV20-1 and TRBJ2-7, with 8 bases identical to TRBD2. Sequenced input: PBMCs or a T cell subset sorted from them (not recorded which). The clonotype originates from an adult woman who had mild COVID-19 (a few samples of this study predate the infection). Cell type and time point are not known. The DNA for the CDR3 is TGCAGTGCTAACAAACTAGCGGCCGGCGATTATTCCTACGAGCAGTACTTC. Translating gives CSANKLAAGDYSYEQYF.